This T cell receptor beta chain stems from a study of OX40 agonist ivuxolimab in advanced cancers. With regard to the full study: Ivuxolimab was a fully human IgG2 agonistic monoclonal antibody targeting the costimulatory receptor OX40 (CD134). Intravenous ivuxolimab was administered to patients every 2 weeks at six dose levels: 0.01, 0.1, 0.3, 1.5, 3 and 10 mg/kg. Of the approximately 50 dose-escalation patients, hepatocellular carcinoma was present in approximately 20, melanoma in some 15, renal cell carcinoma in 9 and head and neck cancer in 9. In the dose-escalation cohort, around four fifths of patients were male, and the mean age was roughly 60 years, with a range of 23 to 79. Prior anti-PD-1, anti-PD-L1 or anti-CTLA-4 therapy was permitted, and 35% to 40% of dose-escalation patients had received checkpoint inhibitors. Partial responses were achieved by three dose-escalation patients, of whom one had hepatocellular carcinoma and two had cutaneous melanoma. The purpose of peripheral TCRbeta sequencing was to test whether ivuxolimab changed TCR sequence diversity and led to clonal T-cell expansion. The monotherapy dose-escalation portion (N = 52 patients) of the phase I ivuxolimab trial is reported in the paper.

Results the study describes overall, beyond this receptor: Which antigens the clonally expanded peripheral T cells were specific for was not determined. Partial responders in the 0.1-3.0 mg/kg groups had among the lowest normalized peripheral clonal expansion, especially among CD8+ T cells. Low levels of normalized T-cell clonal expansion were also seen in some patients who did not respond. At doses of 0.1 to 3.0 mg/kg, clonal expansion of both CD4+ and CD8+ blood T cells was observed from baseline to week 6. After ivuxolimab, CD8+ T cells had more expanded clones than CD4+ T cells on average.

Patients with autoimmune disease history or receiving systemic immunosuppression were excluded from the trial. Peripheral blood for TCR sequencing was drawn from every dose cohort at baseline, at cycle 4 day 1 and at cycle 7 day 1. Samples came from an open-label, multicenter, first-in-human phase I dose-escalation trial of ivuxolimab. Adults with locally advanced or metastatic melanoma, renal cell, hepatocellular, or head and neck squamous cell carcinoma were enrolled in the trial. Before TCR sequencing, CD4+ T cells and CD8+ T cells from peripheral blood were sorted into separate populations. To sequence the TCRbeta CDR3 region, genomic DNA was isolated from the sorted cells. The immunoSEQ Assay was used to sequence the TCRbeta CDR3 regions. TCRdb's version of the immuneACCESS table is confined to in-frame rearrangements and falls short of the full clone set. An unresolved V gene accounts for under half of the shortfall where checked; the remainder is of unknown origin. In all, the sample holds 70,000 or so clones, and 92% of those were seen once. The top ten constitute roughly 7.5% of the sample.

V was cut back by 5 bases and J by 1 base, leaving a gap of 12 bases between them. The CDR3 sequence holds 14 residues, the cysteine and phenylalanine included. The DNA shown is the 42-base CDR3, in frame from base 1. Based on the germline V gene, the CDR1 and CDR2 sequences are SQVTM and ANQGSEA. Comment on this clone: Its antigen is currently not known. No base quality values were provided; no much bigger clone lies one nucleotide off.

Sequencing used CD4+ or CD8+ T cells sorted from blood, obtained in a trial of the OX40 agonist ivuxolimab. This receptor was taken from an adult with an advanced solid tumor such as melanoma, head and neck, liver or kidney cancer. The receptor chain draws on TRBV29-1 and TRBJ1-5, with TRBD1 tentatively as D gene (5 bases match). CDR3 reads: CSVRWGLSNQPQHF. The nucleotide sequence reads TGCAGCGTTCGATGGGGCCTAAGCAATCAGCCCCAGCATTTT. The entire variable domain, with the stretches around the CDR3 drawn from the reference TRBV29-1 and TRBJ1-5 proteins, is SAVISQKPSRDICQRGTSLTIQCQVDSQVTMMFWYRQQPGQSLTLIATANQGSEATYESGFVIDKFPISRPNLTFSTLTVSNMSPEDSSIYLCSVRWGLSNQPQHFGDGTRLSIL.